The entry that follows covers one T cell receptor beta chain sequence. The data were produced by immunoSEQ multiplex PCR, yet TCRdb's version contains in-frame clones alone and is incomplete. In the table there are 90,000 or so clones, 65% to 85% of which are singletons. Deletions cut 2 bases from V and 3 bases from J, with 9 bases between. Germline lookup yields CDR1 SGHNT and CDR2 YYREEE (reference sequence). This CDR3 spans 15 amino acids. This record belongs to a study of control samples from healthy donors and cancer patients. V is TRBV5-4 and J is TRBJ1-6; perhaps TRBD1 as D (5 bases). Sequencing was done on a sample of PBMCs. The sequence was collected from a man in his 70s with lung cancer. The CDR3 DNA follows: TGTGCCAGCAGCTTTAGACAGAACTATAATTCACCCCTCCACTTT. Amino acids: CASSFRQNYNSPLHF.